This T cell receptor beta chain was documented in a study of blood T cell repertoires in COVID-19. Study-wide background: The cDNA or gDNA used as material had been derived from T cells, B-cell-depleted T cells, or PBMCs.

CDR1 LGHDT and CDR2 YNNKEL come from the germline V gene (reference sequence). The V gene end was trimmed by 2 bases and the J gene end by 1 base; junction bases not matched to a gene: 8. CDR3 length: 17 residues. Measured with immunoSEQ multiplex PCR; TCRdb has only the in-frame clones, and not every one. Of some 530,000 clones in the sample, 75% to 90% were seen once. Recruits, aged roughly 18 to 90 years, lived in roughly 22 US areas. Source material: PBMCs or T cells enriched from blood (not recorded which). The chain couples TRBV3-1 (or the pseudogene TRBV3-2) to TRBJ1-1; 9 positions match TRBD1. The receptor was derived from a woman aged 55-70 years who had recovered from COVID-19. CDR3 bases: TGTGCCAGCAGCCAACCCCACGGGACAGGGTCGAACACTGAAGCTTTCTTT. It is translated as CASSQPHGTGSNTEAFF.